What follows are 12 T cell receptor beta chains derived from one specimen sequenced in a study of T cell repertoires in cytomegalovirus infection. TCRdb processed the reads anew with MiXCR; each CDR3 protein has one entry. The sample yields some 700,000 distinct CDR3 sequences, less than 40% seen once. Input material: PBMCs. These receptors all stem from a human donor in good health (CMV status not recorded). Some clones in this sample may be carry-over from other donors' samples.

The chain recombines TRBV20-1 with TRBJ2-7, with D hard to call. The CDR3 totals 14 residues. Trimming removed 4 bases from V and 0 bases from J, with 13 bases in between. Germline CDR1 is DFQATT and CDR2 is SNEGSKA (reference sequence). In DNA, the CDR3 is TGCAGTGCTAAGCGAGAGGACCACTCCTACGAGCAGTACTTC. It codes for CSAKREDHSYEQYF.

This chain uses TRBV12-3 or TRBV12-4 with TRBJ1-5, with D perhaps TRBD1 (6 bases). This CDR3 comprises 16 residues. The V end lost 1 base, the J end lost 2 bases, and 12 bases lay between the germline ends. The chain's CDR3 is CASSLGGGRGNQPQHF. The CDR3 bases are TGTGCCAGCAGTTTAGGAGGGGGGCGGGGCAATCAGCCCCAGCATTTT.

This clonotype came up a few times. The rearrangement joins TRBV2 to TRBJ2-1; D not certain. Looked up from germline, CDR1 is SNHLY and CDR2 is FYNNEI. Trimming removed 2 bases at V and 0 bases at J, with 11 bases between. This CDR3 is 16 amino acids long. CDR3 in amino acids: CASSELQSSSYNEQFF. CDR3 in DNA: TGTGCCAGCAGTGAACTACAGAGCAGCTCCTACAATGAGCAGTTCTTC.

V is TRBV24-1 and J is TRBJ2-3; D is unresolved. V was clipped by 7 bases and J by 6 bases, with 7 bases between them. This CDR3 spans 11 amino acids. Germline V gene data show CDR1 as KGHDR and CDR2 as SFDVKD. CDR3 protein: CATSSSDTQYF. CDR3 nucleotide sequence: TGTGCCACCAGCTCCTCGGATACGCAGTATTTT.

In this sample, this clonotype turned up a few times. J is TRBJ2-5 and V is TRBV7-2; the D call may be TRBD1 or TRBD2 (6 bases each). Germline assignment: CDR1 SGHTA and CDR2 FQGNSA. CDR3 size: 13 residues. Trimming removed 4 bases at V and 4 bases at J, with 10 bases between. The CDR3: CASSWGAGETQYF. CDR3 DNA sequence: TGTGCCAGCAGCTGGGGGGCGGGAGAGACCCAGTACTTC. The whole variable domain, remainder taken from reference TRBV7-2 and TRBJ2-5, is GAGVSQSPSNKVTEKGKDVELRCDPISGHTALYWYRQSLGQGLEFLIYFQGNSAPDKSGLPSDRFSAERTGGSVSTLTIQRTQQEDSAVYLCASSWGAGETQYFGPGTRLLVL.

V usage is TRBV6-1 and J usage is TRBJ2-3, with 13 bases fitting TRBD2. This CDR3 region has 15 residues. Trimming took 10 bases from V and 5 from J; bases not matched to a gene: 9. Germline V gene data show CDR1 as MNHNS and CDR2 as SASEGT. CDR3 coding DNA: TGTGCCACCCGACGACTAGCGGGAGGTGGAGATACGCAGTATTTT. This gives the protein CATRRLAGGGDTQYF.

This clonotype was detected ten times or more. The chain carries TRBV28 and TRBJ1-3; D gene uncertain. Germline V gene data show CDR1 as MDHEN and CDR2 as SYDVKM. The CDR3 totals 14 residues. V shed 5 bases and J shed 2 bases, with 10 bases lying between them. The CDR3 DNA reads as TGTGCCAGCAGTCTTCGGACTCCTGGAAACACCATATATTTT. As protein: CASSLRTPGNTIYF.

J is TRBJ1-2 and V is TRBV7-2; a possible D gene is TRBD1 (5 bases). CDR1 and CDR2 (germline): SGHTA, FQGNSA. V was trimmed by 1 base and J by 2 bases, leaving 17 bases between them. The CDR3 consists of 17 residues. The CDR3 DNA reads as TGTGCCAGCAGCTTAGGGGGGGTTGAGGGATCCAACTATGGCTACACCTTC. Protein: CASSLGGVEGSNYGYTF.

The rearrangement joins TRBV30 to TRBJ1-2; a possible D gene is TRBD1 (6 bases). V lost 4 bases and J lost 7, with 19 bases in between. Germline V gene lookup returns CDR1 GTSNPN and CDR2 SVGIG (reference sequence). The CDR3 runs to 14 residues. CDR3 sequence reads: CAWTLTRGAGGYTF. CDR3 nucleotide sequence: TGTGCCTGGACCCTGACTCGGGGGGCTGGTGGCTACACCTTC.

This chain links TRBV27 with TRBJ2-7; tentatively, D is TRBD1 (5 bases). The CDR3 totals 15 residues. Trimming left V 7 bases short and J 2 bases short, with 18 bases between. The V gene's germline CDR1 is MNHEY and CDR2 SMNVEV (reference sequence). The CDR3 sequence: CASNTKARQTYEQYF. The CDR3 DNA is TGTGCCAGCAACACCAAAGCGCGACAGACCTACGAGCAGTACTTC.

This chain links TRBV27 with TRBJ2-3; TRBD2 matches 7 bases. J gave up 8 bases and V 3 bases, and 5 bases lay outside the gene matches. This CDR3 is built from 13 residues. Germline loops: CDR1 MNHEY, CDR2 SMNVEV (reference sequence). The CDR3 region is CASSFLGGGTQYF. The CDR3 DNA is TGTGCCAGCAGTTTTCTGGGCGGGGGTACGCAGTATTTT.

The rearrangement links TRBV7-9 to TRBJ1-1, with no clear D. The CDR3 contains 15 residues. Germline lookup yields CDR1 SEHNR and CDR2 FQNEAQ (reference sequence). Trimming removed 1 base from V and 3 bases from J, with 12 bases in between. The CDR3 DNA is TGTGCCAGCAGCTTAGAGGGTTTCGGACACACTGAAGCTTTCTTT. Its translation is CASSLEGFGHTEAFF. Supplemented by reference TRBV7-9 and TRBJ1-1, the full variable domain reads DTGVSQNPRHKITKRGQNVTFRCDPISEHNRLYWYRQTLGQGPEFLTYFQNEAQLEKSRLLSDRFSAERPKGSFSTLEIQRTEQGDSAMYLCASSLEGFGHTEAFFGQGTRLTVV.